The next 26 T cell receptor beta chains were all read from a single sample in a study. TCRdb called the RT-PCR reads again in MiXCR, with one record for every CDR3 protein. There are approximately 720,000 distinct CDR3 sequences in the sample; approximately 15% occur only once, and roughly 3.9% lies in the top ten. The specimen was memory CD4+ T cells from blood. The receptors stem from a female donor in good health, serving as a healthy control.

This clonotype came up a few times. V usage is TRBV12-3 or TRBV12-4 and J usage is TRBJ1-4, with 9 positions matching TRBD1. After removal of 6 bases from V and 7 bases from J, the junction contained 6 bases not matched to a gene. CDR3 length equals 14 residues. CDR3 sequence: CASRPGTGIEKLFF. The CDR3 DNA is TGTGCCAGCAGACCCGGGACAGGGATTGAAAAACTGTTTTTT.

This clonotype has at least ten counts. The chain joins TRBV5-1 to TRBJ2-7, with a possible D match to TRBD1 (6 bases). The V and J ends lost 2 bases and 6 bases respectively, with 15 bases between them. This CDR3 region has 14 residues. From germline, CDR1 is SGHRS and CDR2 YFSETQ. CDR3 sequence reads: CASSFRSQGREQYF. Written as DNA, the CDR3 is TGCGCCAGCAGCTTTCGATCACAGGGTCGCGAGCAGTACTTC.

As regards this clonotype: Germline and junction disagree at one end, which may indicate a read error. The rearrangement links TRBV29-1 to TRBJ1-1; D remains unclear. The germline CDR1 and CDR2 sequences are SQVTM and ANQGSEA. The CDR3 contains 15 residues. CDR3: CSATPGVPMNTVAFF. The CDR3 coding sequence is TGCAGCGCAACCCCCGGGGTTCCTATGAACACTGTAGCTTTCTTT.

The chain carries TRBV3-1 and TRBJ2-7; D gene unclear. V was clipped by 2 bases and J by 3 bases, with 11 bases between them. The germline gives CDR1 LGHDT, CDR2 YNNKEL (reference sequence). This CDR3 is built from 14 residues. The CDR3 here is CASSQSLRIYEQYF. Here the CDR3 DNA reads TGTGCCAGCAGCCAAAGCCTAAGGATCTACGAGCAGTACTTC.

CDR3 DNA: TGTGCCAGCAGCCCGGGACAGGGGGCGTCCACTGAAGCTTTCTTT. It translates to CASSPGQGASTEAFF. This chain uses TRBV11-3 with TRBJ1-1, with 12 bases fitting TRBD1. The germline gives CDR1 SGHNT, CDR2 YENEEA. With 5 bases clipped from V and 4 bases from J, the junction kept 5 bases outside the gene matches. The CDR3 contains 15 residues.

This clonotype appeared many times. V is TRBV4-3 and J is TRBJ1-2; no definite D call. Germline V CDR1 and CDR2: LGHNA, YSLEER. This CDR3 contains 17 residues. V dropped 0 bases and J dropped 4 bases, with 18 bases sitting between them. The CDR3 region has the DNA TGCGCCAGCAGCCAAGATCTGACGGTGTCAGCCCGCTATGGCTACACCTTC. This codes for CASSQDLTVSARYGYTF.

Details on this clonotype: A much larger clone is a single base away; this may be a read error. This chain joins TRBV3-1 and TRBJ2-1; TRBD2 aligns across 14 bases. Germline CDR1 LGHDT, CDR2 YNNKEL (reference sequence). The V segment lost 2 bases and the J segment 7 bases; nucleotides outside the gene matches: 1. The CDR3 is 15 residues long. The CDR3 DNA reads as TGTGCCAGCAGCCAACGGACTAGCGGGAGGAATGAGCAGTTCTTC. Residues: CASSQRTSGRNEQFF.

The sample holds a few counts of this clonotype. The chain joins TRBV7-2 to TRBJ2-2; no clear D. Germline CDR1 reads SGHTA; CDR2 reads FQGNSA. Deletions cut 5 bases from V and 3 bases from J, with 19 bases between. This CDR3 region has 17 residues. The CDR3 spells CASSRLGHSSYTGELFF. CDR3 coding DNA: TGTGCCAGCAGCCGCTTGGGTCATTCATCCTACACCGGGGAGCTGTTTTTT. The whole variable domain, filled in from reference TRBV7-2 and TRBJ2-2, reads GAGVSQSPSNKVTEKGKDVELRCDPISGHTALYWYRQSLGQGLEFLIYFQGNSAPDKSGLPSDRFSAERTGGSVSTLTIQRTQQEDSAVYLCASSRLGHSSYTGELFFGEGSRLTVL.

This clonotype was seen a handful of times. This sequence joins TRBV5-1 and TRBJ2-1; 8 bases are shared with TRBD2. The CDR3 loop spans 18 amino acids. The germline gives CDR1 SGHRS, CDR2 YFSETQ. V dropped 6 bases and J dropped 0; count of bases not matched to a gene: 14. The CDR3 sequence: CASNSAPLSGSSYNEQFF. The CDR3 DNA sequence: TGCGCCAGCAATTCCGCCCCCTTAAGCGGGAGCTCCTACAATGAGCAGTTCTTC.

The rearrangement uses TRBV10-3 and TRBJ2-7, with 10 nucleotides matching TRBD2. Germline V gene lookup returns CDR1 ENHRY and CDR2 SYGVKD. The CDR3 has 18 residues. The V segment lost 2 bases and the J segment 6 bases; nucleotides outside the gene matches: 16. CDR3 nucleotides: TGTGCCATCAGTGAGGGACAAGCTAGCGGGAGAGGGCGCGGCGAGCAGTACTTC. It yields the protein CAISEGQASGRGRGEQYF.

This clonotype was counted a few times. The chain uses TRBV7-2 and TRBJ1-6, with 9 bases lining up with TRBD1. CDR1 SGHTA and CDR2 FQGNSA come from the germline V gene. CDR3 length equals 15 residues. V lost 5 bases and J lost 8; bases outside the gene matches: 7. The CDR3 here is CASSPWDRAYSPLHF. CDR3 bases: TGTGCCAGCAGCCCGTGGGACAGGGCTTATTCACCCCTCCACTTT.

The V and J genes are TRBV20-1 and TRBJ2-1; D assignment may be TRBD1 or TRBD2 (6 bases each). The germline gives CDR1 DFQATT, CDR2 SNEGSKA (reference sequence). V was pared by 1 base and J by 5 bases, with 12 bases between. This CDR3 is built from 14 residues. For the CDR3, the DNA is TGCAGTGCTAGAGTTGGGGGGCGCCACAATGAGCAGTTCTTC. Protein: CSARVGGRHNEQFF.

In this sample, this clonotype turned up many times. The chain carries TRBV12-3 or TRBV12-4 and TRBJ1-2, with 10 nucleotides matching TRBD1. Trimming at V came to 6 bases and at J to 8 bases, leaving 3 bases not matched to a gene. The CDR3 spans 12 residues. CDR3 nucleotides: TGTGCCAGCAGCTCGACAGGGGGCGGCTACACCTTC. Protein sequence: CASSSTGGGYTF.

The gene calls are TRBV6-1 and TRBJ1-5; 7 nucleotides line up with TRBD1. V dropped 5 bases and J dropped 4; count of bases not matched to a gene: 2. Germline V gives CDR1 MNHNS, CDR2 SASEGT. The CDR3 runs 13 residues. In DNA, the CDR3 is TGTGCCAGCAGTAACAGGGGAAATCAGCCCCAGCATTTT. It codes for CASSNRGNQPQHF.

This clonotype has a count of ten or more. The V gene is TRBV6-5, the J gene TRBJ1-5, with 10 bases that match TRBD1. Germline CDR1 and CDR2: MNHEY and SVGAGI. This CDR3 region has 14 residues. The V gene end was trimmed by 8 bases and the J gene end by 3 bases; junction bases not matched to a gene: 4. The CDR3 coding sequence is TGTGCCAGCCAGACAGGGGGCCCCAATCAGCCCCAGCATTTT. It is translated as CASQTGGPNQPQHF.

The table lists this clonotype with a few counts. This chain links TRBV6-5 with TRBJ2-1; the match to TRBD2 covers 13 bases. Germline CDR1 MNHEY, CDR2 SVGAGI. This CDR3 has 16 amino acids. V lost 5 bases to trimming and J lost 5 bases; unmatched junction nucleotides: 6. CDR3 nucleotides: TGTGCCAGCAGTCCCCTAGGGACTAGCGGGGACAATGAGCAGTTCTTC. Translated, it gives CASSPLGTSGDNEQFF.

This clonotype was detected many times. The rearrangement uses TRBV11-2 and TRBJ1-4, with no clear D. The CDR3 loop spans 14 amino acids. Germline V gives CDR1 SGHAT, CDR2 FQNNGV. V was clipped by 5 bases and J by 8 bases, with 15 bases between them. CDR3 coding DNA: TGTGCCAGCAGCCAAGGGCACTCCCGGGAAAAACTGTTTTTT. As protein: CASSQGHSREKLFF.

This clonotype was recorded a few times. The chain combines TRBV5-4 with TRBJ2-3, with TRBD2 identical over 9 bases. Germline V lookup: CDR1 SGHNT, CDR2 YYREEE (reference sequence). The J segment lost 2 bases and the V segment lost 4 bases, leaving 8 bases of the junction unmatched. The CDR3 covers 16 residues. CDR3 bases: TGTGCCAGCAGCCGCGGACTAGCGCCAAACACAGATACGCAGTATTTT. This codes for CASSRGLAPNTDTQYF. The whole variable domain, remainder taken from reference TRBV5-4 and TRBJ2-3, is ETGVTQSPTHLIKTRGQQVTLRCSSQSGHNTVSWYQQALGQGPQFIFQYYREEENGRGNFPPRFSGLQFPNYSSELNVNALELDDSALYLCASSRGLAPNTDTQYFGPGTRLTVL.

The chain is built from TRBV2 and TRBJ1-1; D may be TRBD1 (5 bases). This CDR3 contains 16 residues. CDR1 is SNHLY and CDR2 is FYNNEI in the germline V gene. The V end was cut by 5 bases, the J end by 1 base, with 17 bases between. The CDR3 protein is CASSTTVGPPNTEAFF. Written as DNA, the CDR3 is TGTGCCAGCAGTACGACCGTGGGACCGCCGAACACTGAAGCTTTCTTT. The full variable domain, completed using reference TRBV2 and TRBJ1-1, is EPEVTQTPSHQVTQMGQEVILRCVPISNHLYFYWYRQILGQKVEFLVSFYNNEISEKSEIFDDQFSVERPDGSNFTLKIRSTKLEDSAMYFCASSTTVGPPNTEAFFGQGTRLTVV.

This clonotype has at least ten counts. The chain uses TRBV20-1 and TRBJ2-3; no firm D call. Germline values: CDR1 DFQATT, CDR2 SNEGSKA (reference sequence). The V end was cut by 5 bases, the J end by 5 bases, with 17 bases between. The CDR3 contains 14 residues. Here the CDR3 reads CSAPPGPSLDTQYF. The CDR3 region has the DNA TGCAGTGCTCCTCCCGGCCCCAGCCTAGATACGCAGTATTTT.

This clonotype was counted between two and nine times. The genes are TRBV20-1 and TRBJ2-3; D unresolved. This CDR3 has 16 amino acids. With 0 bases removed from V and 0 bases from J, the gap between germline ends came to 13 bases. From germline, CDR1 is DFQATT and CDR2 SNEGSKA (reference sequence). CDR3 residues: CSARDRNWDSTDTQYF. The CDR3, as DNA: TGCAGTGCTAGAGACCGAAATTGGGATAGCACAGATACGCAGTATTTT.

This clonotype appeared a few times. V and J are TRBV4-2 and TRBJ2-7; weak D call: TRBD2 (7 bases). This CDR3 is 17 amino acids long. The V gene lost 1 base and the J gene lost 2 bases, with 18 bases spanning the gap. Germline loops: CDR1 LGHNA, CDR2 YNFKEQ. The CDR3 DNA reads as TGTGCCAGCAGCCAAGCTCCGGGGGCGGGAGTGGCCTACGAGCAGTACTTC. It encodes CASSQAPGAGVAYEQYF.

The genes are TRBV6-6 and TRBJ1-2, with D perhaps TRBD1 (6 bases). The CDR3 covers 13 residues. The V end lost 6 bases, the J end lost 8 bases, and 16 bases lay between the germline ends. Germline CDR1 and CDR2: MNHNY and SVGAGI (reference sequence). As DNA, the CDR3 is TGTGCCAGCAGCCAGAACAGGGATGGAGGCTACACCTTC. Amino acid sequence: CASSQNRDGGYTF.

The CDR3 nucleotides are TGCAGTGTCCCTGAGGGACTAGCGGGAGGGGTTCCGCAGTATTTT. It encodes CSVPEGLAGGVPQYF. The chain carries TRBV20-1 and TRBJ2-3; 16 bases agree with TRBD2. The ends lost 7 bases at V and 10 bases at J; junction bases unmatched: 11. There are 15 residues in the CDR3. Germline CDR1 DFQATT, CDR2 SNEGSKA (reference sequence).

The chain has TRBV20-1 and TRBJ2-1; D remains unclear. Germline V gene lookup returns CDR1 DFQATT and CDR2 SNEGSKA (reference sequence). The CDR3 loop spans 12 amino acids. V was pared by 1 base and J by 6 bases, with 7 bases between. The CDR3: CSARAPGNEQFF. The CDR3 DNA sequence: TGCAGTGCTAGAGCTCCGGGCAATGAGCAGTTCTTC.

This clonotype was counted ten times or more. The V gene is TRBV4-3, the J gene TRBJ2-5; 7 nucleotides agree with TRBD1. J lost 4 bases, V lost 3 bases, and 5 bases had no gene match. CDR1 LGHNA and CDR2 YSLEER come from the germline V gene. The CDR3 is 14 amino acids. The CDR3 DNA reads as TGCGCCAGCAGCCAGGTGACAGGGACAGAGACCCAGTACTTC. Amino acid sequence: CASSQVTGTETQYF.